There are a few counts of the clone carrying this T cell receptor beta chain. The antigen remains undetermined. Vbeta (60) and Jbeta (13) primers were used in the PCR. As handled by the study authors: The count from a later analysis was some 76 million unique TCR beta chains, 9.5 million to 11 million of them shared. Generated by immunoSEQ multiplex PCR, the TCRdb table keeps only in-frame clones and is missing some. That table is the source of V, J and clone size, and D and trimming were worked out from the DNA. The sample has about 120,000 clones, roughly 75% seen once. This entry belongs to a study of cytomegalovirus exposure and HLA in healthy donors. Study-level findings and limits: Differences between HLA loci emerged in a later analysis of TCR association rates, with DRB1 most and HLA-C fewest. It was only CMV serostatus that was available as immune exposure information.

There are 14 residues in the CDR3. Looked up from germline, CDR1 is SGHVS and CDR2 is FQNEAQ. The germline V and J ends were trimmed by 8 bases and 5 bases, with 18 bases remaining between them. Sequencing was performed on PBMCs. This chain links TRBV7-8 with TRBJ2-5; tentative D call: TRBD2 (6 bases). The sequence was collected from a man aged 25 to 45 in good health and CMV-seropositive. CDR3 amino acids: CASYPRGKQETQYF. DNA for the CDR3: TGTGCCAGCTACCCCCGGGGGAAGCAGGAGACCCAGTACTTC.